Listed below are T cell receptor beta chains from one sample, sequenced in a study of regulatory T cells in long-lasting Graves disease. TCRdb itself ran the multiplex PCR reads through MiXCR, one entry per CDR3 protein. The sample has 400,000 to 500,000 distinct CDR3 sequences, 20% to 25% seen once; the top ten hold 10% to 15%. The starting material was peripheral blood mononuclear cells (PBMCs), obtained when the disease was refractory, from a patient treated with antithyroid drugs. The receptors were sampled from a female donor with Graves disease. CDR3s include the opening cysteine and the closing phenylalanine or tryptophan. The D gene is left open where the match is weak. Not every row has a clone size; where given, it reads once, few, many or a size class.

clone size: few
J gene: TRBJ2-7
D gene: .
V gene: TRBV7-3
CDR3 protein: CASSAGLQVNSYEQYF
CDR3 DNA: TGTGCCAGCAGCGCGGGGCTCCAGGTAAATTCCTACGAGCAGTACTTC

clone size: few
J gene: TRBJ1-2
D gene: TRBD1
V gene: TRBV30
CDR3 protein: CAWSVTGTGANYGYTF
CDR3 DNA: TGTGCCTGGAGTGTTACCGGGACAGGGGCTAACTATGGCTACACCTTC

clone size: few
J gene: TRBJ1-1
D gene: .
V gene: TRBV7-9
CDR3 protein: CVTLFGDTEAFF
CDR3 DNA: TGTGTCACCCTTTTCGGGGACACTGAAGCTTTCTTT

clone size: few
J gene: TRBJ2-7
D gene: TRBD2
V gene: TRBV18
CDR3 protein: CASSPVAGGASYEQYF
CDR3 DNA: TGTGCCAGCTCCCCCGTCGCGGGAGGCGCCTCCTACGAGCAGTACTTC

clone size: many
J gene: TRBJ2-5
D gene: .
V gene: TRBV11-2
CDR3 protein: CASEGNQETQYF
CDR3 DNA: TGTGCCAGCGAGGGAAATCAAGAGACCCAGTACTTC

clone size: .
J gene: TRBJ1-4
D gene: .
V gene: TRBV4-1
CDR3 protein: CASSQPQGRLEVEKLFF
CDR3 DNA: TGCGCCAGCAGCCAGCCACAGGGTCGGTTGGAGGTTGAAAAACTGTTTTTT

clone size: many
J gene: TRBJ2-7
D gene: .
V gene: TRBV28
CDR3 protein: CASSFRPRGRSNEYSYEQYF
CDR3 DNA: TGTGCCAGCAGTTTCCGCCCTAGGGGACGGTCAAACGAGTACTCCTACGAGCAGTACTTC

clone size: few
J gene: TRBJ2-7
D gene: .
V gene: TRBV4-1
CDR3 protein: CASSQETLYEQYF
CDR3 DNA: TGCGCCAGCAGCCAAGAAACATTGTACGAGCAGTACTTC

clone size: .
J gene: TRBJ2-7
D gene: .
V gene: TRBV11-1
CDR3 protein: CASRSSKYEQYF
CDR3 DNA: TGTGCCAGCCGGAGCTCGAAATACGAGCAGTACTTC

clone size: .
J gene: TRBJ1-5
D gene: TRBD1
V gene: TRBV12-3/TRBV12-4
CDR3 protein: CASRQQGAGYQPQHF
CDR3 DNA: TGTGCCAGCAGACAACAGGGGGCCGGATATCAGCCCCAGCATTTT

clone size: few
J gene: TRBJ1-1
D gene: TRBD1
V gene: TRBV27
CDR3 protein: CASSPRTGDRNTEAFF
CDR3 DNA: TGTGCCAGCAGTCCCCGGACAGGGGATAGGAACACTGAAGCTTTCTTT

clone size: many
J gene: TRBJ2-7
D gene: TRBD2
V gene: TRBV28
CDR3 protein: CASSFGLAGYEQYF
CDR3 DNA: TGTGCCAGCAGTTTCGGACTAGCGGGCTACGAGCAGTACTTC

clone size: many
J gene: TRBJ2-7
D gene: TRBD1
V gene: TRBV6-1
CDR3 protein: CASSDGTAYYEQYF
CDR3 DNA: TGTGCCAGCAGTGACGGGACAGCGTATTACGAGCAGTACTTC

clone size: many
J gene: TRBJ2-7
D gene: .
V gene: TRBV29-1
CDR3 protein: CSVAALGGSGEQYF
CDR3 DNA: TGCAGCGTTGCGGCCCTCGGGGGCTCAGGGGAGCAGTACTTC

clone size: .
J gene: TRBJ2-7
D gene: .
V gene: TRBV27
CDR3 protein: CASSQRWAGGYKQYF
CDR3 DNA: TGTGCCAGCAGCCAAAGGTGGGCTGGGGGCTATAAGCAGTACTTC

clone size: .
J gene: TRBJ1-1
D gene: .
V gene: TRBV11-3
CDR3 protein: CASSANLENTEAFF
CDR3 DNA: TGTGCCAGCAGCGCAAACCTCGAAAACACTGAAGCTTTCTTT

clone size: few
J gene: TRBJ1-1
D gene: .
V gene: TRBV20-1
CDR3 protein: CSAGAFMNTEAFF
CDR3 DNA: TGCAGTGCTGGAGCATTCATGAACACTGAAGCTTTCTTT

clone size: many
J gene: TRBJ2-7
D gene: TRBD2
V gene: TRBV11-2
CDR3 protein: CASSSGSGSFYEQYF
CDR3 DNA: TGTGCCAGCAGCTCTGGTAGCGGGAGTTTCTACGAGCAGTACTTC

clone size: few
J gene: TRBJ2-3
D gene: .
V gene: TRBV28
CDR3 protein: CASNFRGTDTQYF
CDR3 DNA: TGTGCCAGCAACTTCCGGGGCACAGATACGCAGTATTTT

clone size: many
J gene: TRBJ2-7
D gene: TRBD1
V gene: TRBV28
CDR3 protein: CASRITGEMKEQYF
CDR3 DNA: TGTGCCAGCAGGATCACAGGGGAGATGAAAGAGCAGTACTTC

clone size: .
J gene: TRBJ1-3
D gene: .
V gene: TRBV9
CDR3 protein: CASSVAQGVENTIYF
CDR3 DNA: TGTGCCAGCAGCGTAGCCCAAGGGGTGGAAAACACCATATATTTT

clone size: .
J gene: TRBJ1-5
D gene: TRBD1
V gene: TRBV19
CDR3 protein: CASNTGTGKGQPQHF
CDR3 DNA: TGTGCCAGTAATACCGGGACAGGGAAAGGTCAGCCCCAGCATTTT

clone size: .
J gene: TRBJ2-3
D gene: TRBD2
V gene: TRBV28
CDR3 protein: CASTASGSFTDTQYF
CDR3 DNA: TGTGCCAGCACTGCTAGCGGGAGTTTCACAGATACGCAGTATTTT

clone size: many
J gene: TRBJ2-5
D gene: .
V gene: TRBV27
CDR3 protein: CASSLRQEGAETQYF
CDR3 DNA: TGTGCCAGCAGTTTACGGCAGGAGGGGGCTGAGACCCAGTACTTC

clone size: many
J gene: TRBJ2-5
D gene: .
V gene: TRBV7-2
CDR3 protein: CASSPTGGKETQYF
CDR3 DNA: TGTGCCAGCAGCCCAACTGGGGGGAAAGAGACCCAGTACTTC

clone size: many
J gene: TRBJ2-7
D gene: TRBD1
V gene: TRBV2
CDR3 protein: CASRGTGSYEQYF
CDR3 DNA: TGTGCCAGCAGGGGGACAGGATCCTACGAGCAGTACTTC

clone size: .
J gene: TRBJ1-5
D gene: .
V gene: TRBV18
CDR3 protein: CASSLRGGPQSAQHF
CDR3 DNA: TGTGCCAGCTCACTCCGGGGAGGCCCGCAATCAGCCCAGCATTTT

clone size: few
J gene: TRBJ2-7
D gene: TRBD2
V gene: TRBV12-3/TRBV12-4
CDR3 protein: CASRGTSGFYEQYF
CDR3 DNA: TGTGCCAGCAGGGGGACTAGCGGGTTCTACGAGCAGTACTTC

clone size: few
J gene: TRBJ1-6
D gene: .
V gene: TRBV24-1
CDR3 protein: CATSDFDVRGDVNSPLHF
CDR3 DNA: TGTGCCACCAGTGATTTCGATGTCAGGGGAGACGTCAATTCACCCCTCCACTTT

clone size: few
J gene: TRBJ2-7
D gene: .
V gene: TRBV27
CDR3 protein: CASRGWDTLSYEQYF
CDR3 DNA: TGTGCCAGCAGGGGATGGGACACTTTATCCTACGAGCAGTACTTC

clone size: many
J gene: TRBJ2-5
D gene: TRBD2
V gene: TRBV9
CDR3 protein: CASSVGASGDGFQETQYF
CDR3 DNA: TGTGCCAGCAGCGTAGGGGCTAGCGGGGATGGGTTTCAAGAGACCCAGTACTTC

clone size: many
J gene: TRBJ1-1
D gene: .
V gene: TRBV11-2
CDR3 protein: CASSLSTGIEGTEAFF
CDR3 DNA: TGTGCCAGCAGCCTAAGTACGGGGATTGAGGGAACTGAAGCTTTCTTT

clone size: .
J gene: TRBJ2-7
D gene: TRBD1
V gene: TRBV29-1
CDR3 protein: CSVGGVGQGSGEQYF
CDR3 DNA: TGCAGCGTCGGAGGCGTGGGACAGGGGAGCGGCGAGCAGTACTTC

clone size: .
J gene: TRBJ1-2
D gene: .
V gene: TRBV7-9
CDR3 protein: CASSSDSSGYGYTF
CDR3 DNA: TGTGCCAGCAGCTCCGACTCGTCGGGCTATGGCTACACCTTC

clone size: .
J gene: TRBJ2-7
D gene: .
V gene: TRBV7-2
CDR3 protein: CASSDGPEYEQYF
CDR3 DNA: TGTGCCAGCAGCGACGGACCTGAATACGAGCAGTACTTC

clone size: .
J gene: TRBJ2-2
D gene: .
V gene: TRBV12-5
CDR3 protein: CASGLVFGVGERYTGELFF
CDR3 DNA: TGTGCTAGTGGTTTGGTATTCGGCGTGGGGGAGCGATACACCGGGGAGCTGTTTTTT

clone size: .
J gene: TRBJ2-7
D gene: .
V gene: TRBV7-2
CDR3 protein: CASSSRDQGHEQYF
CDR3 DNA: TGTGCCAGCAGCTCCAGGGACCAGGGCCACGAGCAGTACTTC

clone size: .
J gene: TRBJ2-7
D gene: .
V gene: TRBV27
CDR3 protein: CASSPGTSPYEQYF
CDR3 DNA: TGTGCCAGCAGTCCCGGGACGTCACCCTACGAGCAGTACTTC

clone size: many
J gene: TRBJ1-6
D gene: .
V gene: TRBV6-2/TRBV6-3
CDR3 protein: CASKDRLYSPLHF
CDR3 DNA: TGTGCCAGCAAAGACAGACTATATTCCCCCCTCCACTTT

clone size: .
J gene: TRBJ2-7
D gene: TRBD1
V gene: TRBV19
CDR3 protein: CASSSAWAGQDREQYF
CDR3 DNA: TGTGCCAGTAGTAGTGCTTGGGCAGGGCAGGACAGGGAGCAGTACTTC

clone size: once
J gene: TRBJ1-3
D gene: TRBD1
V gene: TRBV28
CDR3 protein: CASIPGQWSSGNTIYF
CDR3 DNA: TGTGCCAGCATCCCGGGACAGTGGAGCTCTGGAAACACCATATATTTT